The entry that follows covers one TCR beta chain sequence. This CDR3 is built from 17 residues. V was pared by 6 bases and J by 0 bases, with 19 bases between. It was with unique molecular identifiers that the TCRbeta library was prepared. TCRdb re-analysed the PCR reads in MiXCR, keeping a single row per CDR3 protein. Counted here are about 540,000 distinct CDR3 sequences, about 16% occurring once; the ten biggest clones make up 3.3%. The sample is drawn from a study of T-cell reconstitution after alpha-beta-depleted transplantation in children. The chain is built from TRBV12-3 or TRBV12-4 and TRBJ2-3; TRBD2 might be the D (5 bases). The sequence came from a human donor who donated a stem cell graft to a child with acute lymphoblastic leukemia. The material was PBMCs from the stem cell graft donor, obtained from the stem cell graft. This CDR3 reads CASSYPHKGGSTDTQYF. CDR3 DNA sequence: TGTGCCAGCAGCTACCCACATAAGGGCGGGAGCACAGATACGCAGTATTTT.